The clone carrying this T cell receptor (beta chain) was seen once. What it binds is unknown. Among the donors, all were healthy bone marrow donors. Primers: 60 Vbeta forward and 13 Jbeta reverse. TCRdb's table, derived via immunoSEQ multiplex PCR, lists solely in-frame clones and lacks some. The sample has approximately 150,000 clones, over 70% seen once. This entry belongs to a study of cytomegalovirus exposure and HLA in healthy donors. Study results and limitations: Among donors in an Asian-associated ancestry cluster, a later analysis reportedly found fewer N-insertions than the roughly 700-donor mean.

Sequencing used PBMCs. The receptor was derived from a man aged 40-49 years in good health and CMV-seronegative.

For the CDR3, the DNA is TGTGCCAGCAGGGGACTAGCGGCGAACACCGGGGAGCTGTTTTTT. It translates to CASRGLAANTGELFF. The chain links TRBV2 to TRBJ2-2; 11 nucleotides agree with TRBD2. V trimming: 6 bases; J trimming: 0 bases; junction bases outside the gene matches: 0. This CDR3 contains 15 residues. Germline-derived CDR1 and CDR2 are SNHLY and FYNNEI.